These 30 T cell receptor beta chains were sequenced from one sample in a study of OX40 agonist ivuxolimab in advanced cancers. TCRdb keeps only in-frame clones here, not all; method: immunoSEQ multiplex PCR. The data show some 86,000 clones, approximately 85% seen once. The material was CD4+ or CD8+ T cells sorted from blood, obtained in a trial of the OX40 agonist ivuxolimab. These receptors were collected from an adult with an advanced solid tumor such as melanoma, head and neck, liver or kidney cancer.

The chain uses TRBV10-3 and TRBJ2-1, with D possibly called TRBD1 or TRBD2 (6 bases each). Germline V lookup: CDR1 ENHRY, CDR2 SYGVKD. The V gene lost 6 bases and the J gene lost 5 bases, with 17 bases spanning the gap. This CDR3 spans 15 amino acids. Written as DNA, the CDR3 is TGTGCCATCAGCCTCCCGGACCGGGGGCACAATGAGCAGTTCTTC. Its translation: CAISLPDRGHNEQFF.

The rearrangement links TRBV4-3 to TRBJ2-1; D unresolved. Trimming took off 0 bases at V and 2 bases at J, with 8 bases between the two ends. The germline gives CDR1 LGHNA, CDR2 YSLEER. This CDR3 is built from 15 residues. The CDR3 spells CASSQEFFAYNEQFF. The CDR3 bases are TGCGCCAGCAGCCAAGAATTTTTCGCCTACAATGAGCAGTTCTTC.

This rearrangement joins TRBV7-8 to TRBJ2-7, with TRBD2 matching over 14 bases. Germline-derived CDR1 and CDR2 are SGHVS and FQNEAQ. J lost 2 bases, V lost 2 bases, and 2 bases had no gene match. This CDR3 has 16 residues. CDR3 nucleotides: TGTGCCAGCAGCTTACTGACTAGCGGGAGGGCCTACGAGCAGTACTTC. This translates into CASSLLTSGRAYEQYF. Full variable domain (remainder filled in from reference TRBV7-8 and TRBJ2-7): GAGVSQSPRYKVAKRGQDVALRCDPISGHVSLFWYQQALGQGPEFLTYFQNEAQLDKSGLPSDRFFAERPEGSVSTLKIQRTQQEDSAVYLCASSLLTSGRAYEQYFGPGTRLTVT.

The chain carries TRBV20-1 and TRBJ2-1; D not resolved. The CDR3 is made up of 10 amino acids. The germline V gene encodes CDR1 DFQATT and CDR2 SNEGSKA (reference sequence). V was shortened by 6 bases and J by 9 bases, with 9 bases between the two germline ends. The CDR3 protein is CSATDAEQFF. CDR3 bases: TGCAGTGCGACCGATGCTGAGCAGTTCTTC.

The chain has TRBV6-6 and TRBJ2-5; D remains unclear. The J call may be wrong; the DNA end is better matched by TRBJ2-7. Germline V gene data show CDR1 as MNHNY and CDR2 as SVGAGI (reference sequence). This CDR3 is built from 13 residues. This CDR3 is CASSLAADYEQYF. In DNA form, the CDR3 reads TGTGCCAGCAGTTTGGCGGCGGACTACGAGCAGTACTTC.

The chain links TRBV10-3 to TRBJ1-3; D uncertain. CDR3 length: 13 amino acids. Germline V gene sequence: CDR1 ENHRY, CDR2 SYGVKD. This CDR3 is CAAAVGSGNTIYF. DNA for the CDR3: TGTGCGGCTGCAGTAGGCTCTGGAAACACCATATATTTT.

The V gene is TRBV6-1, the J gene TRBJ1-3; D is unclear. Germline V gene sequence: CDR1 MNHNS, CDR2 SASEGT. The CDR3 is 13 residues long. Trimming stripped 6 bases from V and 4 bases from J, with 10 bases between. CDR3 sequence reads: CASRSQKGNTIYF. The CDR3 DNA reads TGTGCCAGCAGGTCTCAAAAAGGAAACACCATATATTTT.

This sequence joins TRBV4-2 and TRBJ2-1; 7 positions agree with TRBD2. The germline gives CDR1 LGHNA, CDR2 YNFKEQ. The CDR3 covers 17 residues. The V and J ends lost 0 bases and 0 bases, in that order; junction bases with no gene match: 5. CDR3 protein: CASSQDGGGSSYNEQFF. The DNA of the CDR3 is TGTGCCAGCAGCCAAGATGGGGGAGGGAGCTCCTACAATGAGCAGTTCTTC.

This clone came up a few times. The chain joins TRBV28 to TRBJ2-7, with 7 bases lining up with TRBD2. This CDR3 is 14 amino acids long. Germline-derived CDR1 and CDR2 are MDHEN and SYDVKM. The J segment lost 0 bases and the V segment lost 6 bases, leaving 5 bases of the junction unmatched. The CDR3 is CASRREASSYEQYF. The CDR3 DNA reads as TGTGCCAGCAGACGGGAGGCGAGCTCCTACGAGCAGTACTTC. The full variable domain, completed using reference TRBV28 and TRBJ2-7, is DVKVTQSSRYLVKRTGEKVFLECVQDMDHENMFWYRQDPGLGLRLIYFSYDVKMKEKGDIPEGYSVSREKKERFSLILESASTNQTSMYLCASRREASSYEQYFGPGTRLTVT.

The rearrangement joins TRBV6-5 to TRBJ1-2; D remains unclear. The CDR3 has 15 residues. The germline CDR1 and CDR2 sequences are MNHEY and SVGAGI. V lost 3 bases, J lost 6 bases, and 17 bases lay in between. The DNA of the CDR3 is TGTGCCAGCAGTTATGACCCAACGGGGTTGGATGGCTACACCTTC. Translation: CASSYDPTGLDGYTF.

The chain combines TRBV11-3 with TRBJ2-1; D not certain. The CDR3 covers 14 residues. V was trimmed by 0 bases and J by 13 bases, leaving 16 bases between them. Germline V gene lookup returns CDR1 SGHNT and CDR2 YENEEA. The CDR3 nucleotides read TGTGCCAGCAGCTTAGAAGGCCTCACCTCGTTTCAGTTCTTC. Translated: CASSLEGLTSFQFF.

V is TRBV28 and J is TRBJ2-1; tentative D call: TRBD2 (6 bases). The V gene's germline CDR1 is MDHEN and CDR2 SYDVKM. Trimming took 5 bases from V and 14 from J, leaving 22 bases between them. The CDR3 is made up of 14 amino acids. Here the CDR3 DNA reads TGTGCCAGCAGTCTCCCGGTGTCCGGGGGAGTGAAGTTCTTC. It specifies CASSLPVSGGVKFF.

The rearrangement links TRBV7-9 to TRBJ2-7; D ambiguous. Germline V CDR1 and CDR2: SEHNR, FQNEAQ (reference sequence). Between the trimmed V and J ends, which lost 7 bases and 3 bases, there was a span of 7 bases. CDR3 length: 11 residues. In DNA, the CDR3 is TGTGCCAGCACCCCTCACTACGAGCAGTACTTC. This sequence encodes CASTPHYEQYF.

The rearrangement joins TRBV9 to TRBJ2-7, with 11 positions matching TRBD1. The J segment lost 7 bases and the V segment lost 3 bases, leaving 6 bases of the junction unmatched. Germline values: CDR1 SGDLS, CDR2 YYNGEE. The CDR3 runs 14 residues. CDR3 sequence (DNA): TGTGCCAGCAGCGGTGGACAGGGGGCGGGGGAGCAGTACTTC. Translated, it gives CASSGGQGAGEQYF.

This chain connects TRBV6-6 to TRBJ1-5; TRBD1 might be the D (6 bases). Germline-derived CDR1 and CDR2 are MNHNY and SVGAGI (reference sequence). Between the trimmed V and J ends, which lost 0 bases and 1 base, there was a span of 10 bases. The CDR3 consists of 16 residues. CDR3 DNA sequence: TGTGCCAGCAGTTACTCAAGGGGGGAAAGCAATCAGCCCCAGCATTTT. Amino acids: CASSYSRGESNQPQHF.

The V gene is TRBV28, the J gene TRBJ2-7; no clear D gene. The CDR3 length is 13 residues. The V gene lost 5 bases and the J gene lost 1 base, with 9 bases spanning the gap. Germline V lookup: CDR1 MDHEN, CDR2 SYDVKM. The CDR3 sequence: CASSGPTSYEQYF. As DNA, the CDR3 is TGTGCCAGCAGTGGTCCGACATCCTACGAGCAGTACTTC.

The chain links TRBV21-1 to TRBJ2-4; the table's D call TRBD2 went unverified against the DNA. TRBV21-1 is recorded as a pseudogene. The CDR3 has 15 residues. The CDR3 spells CASSIRTSMQNIQYF. CDR3 nucleotides: TGTGCCAGCAGCATACGGACTAGCATGCAGAACATTCAGTACTTC.

The chain joins TRBV6-5 to TRBJ2-2; D not certain. From germline, CDR1 is MNHEY and CDR2 SVGAGI. CDR3 length: 12 amino acids. V dropped 6 bases and J dropped 6 bases, with 8 bases sitting between them. The DNA of the CDR3 is TGTGCCAGCAGACCAACATCCGGGGAGCTGTTTTTT. It encodes CASRPTSGELFF.

The chain uses TRBV7-9 and TRBJ2-4; either TRBD1 or TRBD2 may fit D (5 bases each). V lost 2 bases and J 0 bases, leaving 17 bases between the germline ends. Germline V gene lookup returns CDR1 SEHNR and CDR2 FQNEAQ (reference sequence). The CDR3 has 18 residues. The CDR3 protein is CASSLTAGSGGAKNIQYF. Written as DNA, the CDR3 is TGTGCCAGCAGCTTAACCGCGGGCAGTGGGGGAGCCAAAAACATTCAGTACTTC.

The chain carries TRBV5-1 and TRBJ2-2; no reliable D call. V lost 0 bases, J lost 4 bases, and 13 bases lay in between. The CDR3 runs to 16 residues. Per the germline V gene, CDR1 is SGHRS and CDR2 is YFSETQ. CDR3 coding DNA: TGCGCCAGCAGCTTGGAAGGGCCCTTCGCCACCGGGGAGCTGTTTTTT. Translating gives CASSLEGPFATGELFF.

The V and J genes are TRBV9 and TRBJ2-1; 9 positions agree with TRBD2. Germline V gene data show CDR1 as SGDLS and CDR2 as YYNGEE. The CDR3 has 18 residues. V trimming: 1 base; J trimming: 1 base; junction bases outside the gene matches: 9. CDR3 DNA sequence: TGTGCCAGCAGCGTACACCAGCGGGAGGTCTTTTCCTACAATGAGCAGTTCTTC. It specifies CASSVHQREVFSYNEQFF.

The chain combines TRBV27 with TRBJ1-6, with TRBD1 identical over 7 bases. After removal of 6 bases from V and 0 bases from J, the junction contained 5 bases not matched to a gene. The length of the CDR3 is 16 residues. CDR1 and CDR2 from the germline V gene are MNHEY and SMNVEV (reference sequence). In DNA form, the CDR3 reads TGTGCCAGCAGCCTCTGGGACAGCTCCTATAATTCACCCCTCCACTTT. As protein: CASSLWDSSYNSPLHF.

The V call is TRBV6-5, the J call TRBJ2-1; 8 nucleotides line up with TRBD2. The CDR3 covers 14 residues. CDR1 and CDR2 from the germline V gene are MNHEY and SVGAGI. After removal of 3 bases from V and 7 bases from J, the junction contained 5 bases not matched to a gene. CDR3 sequence reads: CASSYFGLANEQFF. The CDR3 nucleotides are TGTGCCAGCAGTTATTTCGGACTAGCTAATGAGCAGTTCTTC.

V usage is TRBV11-3 and J usage is TRBJ2-7, with 9 positions matching TRBD1. Germline V gene data show CDR1 as SGHNT and CDR2 as YENEEA. V was pared by 5 bases and J by 6 bases, with 8 bases of the junction left unmatched. The CDR3 runs to 14 residues. CDR3 coding DNA: TGTGCCAGCAGCATCCTGGGACAGGGAACCGAGCAGTACTTC. It yields the protein CASSILGQGTEQYF.

The chain is built from TRBV27 and TRBJ2-1, with D maybe TRBD2 (6 bases). The CDR3 covers 14 residues. Germline lookup yields CDR1 MNHEY and CDR2 SMNVEV (reference sequence). Trimming removed 2 bases at V and 2 bases at J, with 7 bases between. The CDR3: CASSLGGTYNEQFF. CDR3 coding DNA: TGTGCCAGCAGTTTAGGGGGGACCTACAATGAGCAGTTCTTC.

With regard to this clone: At one end the junction does not follow the germline gene, possibly because of a read error. The CDR3 here is CASSQTLGTYEQYF. Written as DNA, the CDR3 is TGTGCCAGCAGCCAAACGCTCGGGACCTATGAGCAGTACTTC. The rearrangement joins TRBV7-3 to TRBJ2-7; D may be TRBD1 or TRBD2 (5 bases each). This CDR3 is 14 amino acids long. Germline loops: CDR1 SGHTA, CDR2 FQGTGA.

The gene calls are TRBV7-9 and TRBJ2-5; a weak D match, TRBD1 (5 bases). CDR1 SEHNR and CDR2 FQNEAQ come from the germline V gene (reference sequence). V lost 5 bases and J 0 bases, leaving 10 bases between the germline ends. This CDR3 is 14 amino acids long. The CDR3 DNA sequence: TGTGCCAGCAGCACACAGGCTTACCAAGAGACCCAGTACTTC. Translation gives CASSTQAYQETQYF. Looking up the rest from reference TRBV7-9 and TRBJ2-5 gives the full variable domain: DTGVSQNPRHKITKRGQNVTFRCDPISEHNRLYWYRQTLGQGPEFLTYFQNEAQLEKSRLLSDRFSAERPKGSFSTLEIQRTEQGDSAMYLCASSTQAYQETQYFGPGTRLLVL.

The chain recombines TRBV18 with TRBJ2-1; 13 bases are shared with TRBD2. The CDR3 runs to 16 residues. Germline V gene data show CDR1 as KGHSH and CDR2 as LQKENI. Unmatched junction bases numbered 6, after V lost 5 bases and J lost 5 bases. CDR3 sequence (DNA): TGTGCCAGCTCATCGGGACTAGCGGGAAAGGACAATGAGCAGTTCTTC. Translating gives CASSSGLAGKDNEQFF.

The V gene is TRBV6-6, the J gene TRBJ1-3; D is undetermined. This CDR3 has 15 amino acids. V was cut by 4 bases and J by 0 bases, with 10 bases left in between. Germline CDR1 is MNHNY and CDR2 is SVGAGI (reference sequence). This CDR3 reads CASSFDRPSGNTIYF. In nucleotides, the CDR3 is TGTGCCAGCAGTTTTGACCGACCCTCTGGAAACACCATATATTTT.

V and J are TRBV6-5 and TRBJ2-7; 8 nucleotides match TRBD2. Trimming removed 10 bases from V and 0 bases from J; junction bases left unmatched: 8. The CDR3 contains 14 residues. Germline loops: CDR1 MNHEY, CDR2 SVGAGI. The CDR3 coding sequence is TGTGCCACCAAAACCGGGACTAGCTCCTACGAGCAGTACTTC. Protein sequence: CATKTGTSSYEQYF.